One and the same sample provided the 19 T cell receptor beta chains below, sequenced in a study of human thymus T cells. The repertoire was sequenced with immunoSEQ multiplex PCR; TCRdb's copy has only in-frame clones and lacks some. The table records 70,000 to 75,000 clones, 90% to 95% of them present only once. Thymic material originated from resections removed in the course of corrective heart surgery. Sequenced material: thymus tissue. The receptors derive from a girl under two years old with a congenital heart defect but otherwise immunologically healthy.

The chain couples TRBV5-4 to TRBJ2-1; D is ambiguous. Germline CDR1 SGHNT, CDR2 YYREEE (reference sequence). Trimming shortened V by 2 bases and J by 8 bases, and 14 bases separated the two germline ends. There are 14 residues in the CDR3. CDR3 protein: CASSFRTSRDEQFF. The CDR3 coding sequence is TGTGCCAGCAGCTTCCGGACGTCTCGCGATGAGCAGTTCTTC.

The chain is built from TRBV28 and TRBJ2-2; a weak D match, TRBD1 (6 bases). Germline V gene sequence: CDR1 MDHEN, CDR2 SYDVKM. V was clipped by 4 bases and J by 3 bases, with 18 bases between them. CDR3 length: 17 amino acids. The CDR3 nucleotides read TGTGCCAGCAGTTCGCCTACGACAGGTCGAGACACCGGGGAGCTGTTTTTT. It specifies CASSSPTTGRDTGELFF. The full variable domain, its missing parts supplied by reference TRBV28 and TRBJ2-2, is DVKVTQSSRYLVKRTGEKVFLECVQDMDHENMFWYRQDPGLGLRLIYFSYDVKMKEKGDIPEGYSVSREKKERFSLILESASTNQTSMYLCASSSPTTGRDTGELFFGEGSRLTVL.

This rearrangement joins TRBV11-2 to TRBJ2-7; TRBD1 is a possible D gene (5 bases). The CDR3 is 16 amino acids. Germline V CDR1 and CDR2: SGHAT, FQNNGV. Trimming stripped 6 bases from V and 2 bases from J, with 20 bases between. The CDR3 is CASRKKKTVTTYEQYF. The CDR3 DNA is TGTGCCAGCAGAAAAAAGAAGACAGTTACCACCTACGAGCAGTACTTC.

This sequence joins TRBV5-6 and TRBJ1-1, with 7 bases identical to TRBD1. There are 16 residues in the CDR3. CDR1 is SGHDT, CDR2 YYEEEE, per germline. Trimming at V came to 3 bases and at J to 1 base, leaving 9 bases not matched to a gene. DNA for the CDR3: TGTGCCAGCAGCTATATATACGGACAGGCGAACACTGAAGCTTTCTTT. Encoded protein: CASSYIYGQANTEAFF.

The gene calls are TRBV27 and TRBJ1-6; TRBD1 agrees at 8 bases. V trimming: 8 bases; J trimming: 9 bases; junction bases outside the gene matches: 9. Germline lookup yields CDR1 MNHEY and CDR2 SMNVEV (reference sequence). This CDR3 has 14 residues. For the CDR3, the DNA is TGTGCCAGCGCTACTCGACAGGGGACTTCACCCCTCCACTTT. Protein sequence: CASATRQGTSPLHF.

V gene TRBV19 combines with J gene TRBJ1-5; no firm D call. The CDR3 is made up of 17 amino acids. Germline CDR1 LNHDA, CDR2 SQIVND (reference sequence). V lost 4 bases and J 0 bases, leaving 16 bases between the germline ends. The DNA for the CDR3 is TGTGCCAGTAGTAGGACCCGAAGAGAGTATAGCAATCAGCCCCAGCATTTT. This encodes CASSRTRREYSNQPQHF.

V gene TRBV7-8 combines with J gene TRBJ2-2; D is uncertain. The V end was cut by 1 base, the J end by 4 bases, with 7 bases between. The CDR3 sequence is 14 residues long. Per germline, CDR1 SGHVS and CDR2 FQNEAQ. The CDR3 sequence: CASSLGLGTGELFF. For the CDR3, the DNA is TGTGCCAGCAGCTTAGGCTTGGGCACCGGGGAGCTGTTTTTT.

V and J are TRBV6-6 and TRBJ1-2; D is unclear. Germline V gene lookup returns CDR1 MNHNY and CDR2 SVGAGI (reference sequence). The CDR3 has 14 amino acids. The V gene lost 5 bases and the J gene lost 6 bases, with 16 bases spanning the gap. The CDR3 here is CASSPLDPPHGYTF. CDR3 DNA: TGTGCCAGCAGTCCCCTCGACCCCCCCCATGGCTACACCTTC.

The rearrangement links TRBV7-2 to TRBJ1-6; D not resolved. The ends were cut back, 5 bases at V and 5 bases at J, with 13 bases in the middle. CDR1 is SGHTA, CDR2 FQGNSA, per germline. The CDR3 runs to 15 residues. The CDR3 DNA is TGTGCCAGCAGCCCACTAAGGGATAATAATTCACCCCTCCACTTT. Its protein product is CASSPLRDNNSPLHF.

The rearrangement uses TRBV2 and TRBJ2-7; 8 bases align to TRBD2. CDR1 SNHLY and CDR2 FYNNEI come from the germline V gene. The length of the CDR3 is 15 residues. The V gene end was trimmed by 8 bases and the J gene end by 0 bases; junction bases not matched to a gene: 9. DNA of the CDR3: TGTGCCAGCGCCCTGGGGCTAGCGGGCTCCTACGAGCAGTACTTC. Its protein is CASALGLAGSYEQYF.

The chain employs TRBV28 and TRBJ1-4, with 10 positions matching TRBD1. The CDR3 length is 16 residues. Germline lookup yields CDR1 MDHEN and CDR2 SYDVKM. J gave up 8 bases and V 6 bases, and 12 bases lay outside the gene matches. The DNA of the CDR3 is TGTGCCAGCAGCCGGGACAGGGGCTCTTCGGGGGAAAAACTGTTTTTT. Protein sequence: CASSRDRGSSGEKLFF.

This clone was detected only a few times. V is TRBV6-5 and J is TRBJ2-4; no definite D call. CDR3 length: 15 amino acids. V lost 6 bases, J lost 0 bases, and 12 bases lay in between. Germline V gene lookup returns CDR1 MNHEY and CDR2 SVGAGI. DNA for the CDR3: TGTGCCAGCAGCTCGACCCTCTTAGCCAAAAACATTCAGTACTTC. Translating it yields CASSSTLLAKNIQYF.

The chain uses TRBV7-2 and TRBJ2-5; perhaps TRBD1 as D (6 bases). The CDR3 is made up of 16 amino acids. Trimming took off 2 bases at V and 5 bases at J, with 18 bases between the two ends. In germline, CDR1 is SGHTA, CDR2 FQGNSA. The CDR3 coding sequence is TGTGCCAGCAGCTTAACTGCAGGGGTGGTGGTTGAGACCCAGTACTTC. As protein: CASSLTAGVVVETQYF.

The count of this clone is one. The chain employs TRBV11-2 and TRBJ1-4; D perhaps matches TRBD1 (6 bases). CDR1 is SGHAT, CDR2 FQNNGV, per germline. The ends were cut back, 3 bases at V and 7 bases at J, with 15 bases in the middle. The CDR3 runs 15 residues. CDR3 bases: TGTGCCAGCAGCTTGCAAGGGGGAGGGCGTGAAAAACTGTTTTTT. Amino acids: CASSLQGGGREKLFF.

In this sample, this clone turned up once. The rearrangement joins TRBV5-6 to TRBJ1-2; possible D gene TRBD1, 5 bases. The V end lost 0 bases, the J end lost 4 bases, and 10 bases lay between the germline ends. CDR3 size: 14 residues. The germline V gene encodes CDR1 SGHDT and CDR2 YYEEEE. The CDR3 spells CASSLAGQLYGYTF. The CDR3 nucleotides read TGTGCCAGCAGCTTGGCGGGGCAGCTCTATGGCTACACCTTC.

The chain carries TRBV4-1 and TRBJ2-3; no clear D gene. The germline V gene encodes CDR1 MGHRA and CDR2 YSYEKL. The CDR3 is 16 amino acids. V was clipped by 4 bases and J by 0 bases, with 14 bases between them. The DNA for the CDR3 is TGCGCCAGCAGCCCCTATCGGGCGGCTAGCACAGATACGCAGTATTTT. It specifies CASSPYRAASTDTQYF.

The chain recombines TRBV5-1 with TRBJ2-3; the D gene could be TRBD1 or TRBD2 (5 bases each). From germline, CDR1 is SGHRS and CDR2 YFSETQ. This CDR3 has 17 amino acids. Trimming shortened V by 4 bases and J by 1 base, and 19 bases separated the two germline ends. CDR3 in amino acids: CASSPARASRGTDTQYF. The CDR3 nucleotides read TGCGCCAGCAGCCCAGCCCGGGCTAGCAGGGGCACAGATACGCAGTATTTT.

J is TRBJ2-7 and V is TRBV7-2, with TRBD2 matching 14 bases. CDR1 SGHTA and CDR2 FQGNSA come from the germline V gene. This CDR3 spans 15 amino acids. With V trimmed by 3 bases and J by 3 bases, 1 base remained unmatched. The DNA for the CDR3 is TGTGCCAGCAGCTTGGGACTAGCGGGAGTCTACGAGCAGTACTTC. It yields the protein CASSLGLAGVYEQYF.

The chain combines TRBV14 with TRBJ1-2; 7 bases match TRBD1. This CDR3 spans 16 amino acids. V gave up 7 bases and J gave up 4 bases; unmatched junction bases: 15. Germline CDR1 SGHDN, CDR2 FVKESK. In DNA form, the CDR3 reads TGTGCCAGCACCTCCCTTACAGGGGCTGACCTCTATGGCTACACCTTC. Residues: CASTSLTGADLYGYTF. The full variable domain, its missing parts supplied by reference TRBV14 and TRBJ1-2, is EAGVTQFPSHSVIEKGQTVTLRCDPISGHDNLYWYRRVMGKEIKFLLHFVKESKQDESGMPNNRFLAERTGGTYSTLKVQPAELEDSGVYFCASTSLTGADLYGYTFGSGTRLTVV.